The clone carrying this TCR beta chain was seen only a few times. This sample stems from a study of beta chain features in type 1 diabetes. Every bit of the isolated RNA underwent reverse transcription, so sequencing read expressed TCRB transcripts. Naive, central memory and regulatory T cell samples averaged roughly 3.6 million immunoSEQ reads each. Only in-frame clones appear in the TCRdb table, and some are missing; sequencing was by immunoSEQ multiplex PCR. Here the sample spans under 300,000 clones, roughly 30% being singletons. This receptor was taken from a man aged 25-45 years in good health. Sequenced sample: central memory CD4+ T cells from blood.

The CDR3 loop is CAWSKGAQAEAFF. The CDR3 nucleotides read TGTGCCTGGAGTAAGGGGGCGCAGGCTGAAGCTTTCTTT. V is TRBV30 and J is TRBJ1-1; 7 positions agree with TRBD1. The CDR3 consists of 13 residues. Germline CDR1 is GTSNPN and CDR2 is SVGIG (reference sequence). V lost 2 bases to trimming and J lost 6 bases; unmatched junction nucleotides: 6.